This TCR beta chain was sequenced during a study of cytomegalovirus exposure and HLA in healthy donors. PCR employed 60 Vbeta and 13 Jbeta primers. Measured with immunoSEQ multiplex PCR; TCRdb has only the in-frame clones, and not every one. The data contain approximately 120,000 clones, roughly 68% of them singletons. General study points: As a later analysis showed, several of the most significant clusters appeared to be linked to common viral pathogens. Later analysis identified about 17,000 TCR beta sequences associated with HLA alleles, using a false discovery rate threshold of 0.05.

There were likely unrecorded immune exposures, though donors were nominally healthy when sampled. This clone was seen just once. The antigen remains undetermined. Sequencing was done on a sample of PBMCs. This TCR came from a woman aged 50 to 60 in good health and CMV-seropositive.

CDR3 in DNA: TGTGCCAGCAGGGTGGACAGGTTCGAGCAGTACTTC. Its translation: CASRVDRFEQYF. The chain is built from TRBV6-5 and TRBJ2-7; 7 bases are shared with TRBD1. J was trimmed by 6 bases and V by 6 bases; bases with no gene match: 5. The CDR3 spans 12 residues. Germline V gene sequence: CDR1 MNHEY, CDR2 SVGAGI.